Below are 27 T cell receptor beta chains sequenced from a single sample in a study of shared clonotypes between healthy human individuals. Naive CD8 cells lacked CD45RO and underwent positive selection for CCR7, leaving out terminally differentiated effector memory CD45RA+ cells. Generated by immunoSEQ multiplex PCR, the TCRdb table keeps only in-frame clones and is missing some. The data hold hundreds of thousands of clones, with about 90% observed a single time. The sample consisted of naive CD8+ T cells sorted from blood. All receptors come from a man aged 25 to 40 in good health.

The J gene is TRBJ1-1, the V gene TRBV7-6; no firm D call. The V end lost 5 bases, the J end lost 2 bases, and 21 bases lay between the germline ends. Germline CDR1 and CDR2: SGHVS and FNYEAQ. CDR3 length: 17 residues. CDR3 DNA sequence: TGTGCCAGCAGCCCTTGGACCGGGGAGTTGGGTAACACTGAAGCTTTCTTT. Amino acid sequence: CASSPWTGELGNTEAFF.

V usage is TRBV7-6 and J usage is TRBJ2-1, with 10 bases lining up with TRBD2. CDR1 is SGHVS, CDR2 FNYEAQ, per germline. After removal of 7 bases from V and 10 bases from J, the junction contained 13 bases not matched to a gene. The CDR3 is 15 amino acids. CDR3 in amino acids: CASTVGLAEPREQFF. The CDR3 coding sequence is TGTGCCAGCACCGTCGGACTAGCGGAACCTAGGGAGCAGTTCTTC.

A note on this clone: In the same sample, other DNA sequences code for this CDR3. This chain joins TRBV27 and TRBJ2-2, with D unresolved. From germline, CDR1 is MNHEY and CDR2 SMNVEV (reference sequence). This CDR3 comprises 13 residues. Trimming took off 1 base at V and 6 bases at J, with 6 bases between the two ends. The CDR3 coding sequence is TGTGCCAGCAGTTTATTGGGCGCCGGGGAGCTGTTTTTT. This codes for CASSLLGAGELFF.

The chain carries TRBV28 and TRBJ2-3; 7 bases are a match to TRBD2. The germline V gene has CDR1 MDHEN and CDR2 SYDVKM. Trimming at V came to 9 bases and at J to 4 bases, leaving 22 bases not matched to a gene. This CDR3 has 18 amino acids. CDR3 region: CASERLGFRAGEADTQYF. Written as DNA, the CDR3 is TGTGCCAGTGAACGCCTCGGCTTTCGGGCGGGAGAAGCAGATACGCAGTATTTT.

The V call is TRBV5-5, the J call TRBJ2-2; 10 nucleotides align to TRBD2. V lost 0 bases, J lost 7 bases, and 9 bases stayed unmatched. CDR1 is SGHKS and CDR2 is YYEKEE in the germline V gene (reference sequence). This CDR3 is 17 amino acids long. CDR3 sequence: CASSLASGRAGVGELFF. CDR3 bases: TGTGCCAGCAGCTTGGCCAGCGGGAGGGCCGGTGTCGGGGAGCTGTTTTTT.

This chain links TRBV27 with TRBJ2-2; TRBD2 might be the D (5 bases). This CDR3 contains 16 residues. Trimming took 4 bases from V and 3 from J, leaving 15 bases between them. CDR1 and CDR2 from the germline V gene are MNHEY and SMNVEV (reference sequence). CDR3 nucleotides: TGTGCCAGCAGTTCTTCTAGCCAAATGTACACCGGGGAGCTGTTTTTT. This codes for CASSSSSQMYTGELFF.

The chain links TRBV28 to TRBJ2-1, with D possibly matching TRBD2 (5 bases). V dropped 2 bases and J dropped 0 bases, with 8 bases sitting between them. CDR3 length equals 15 residues. Germline-derived CDR1 and CDR2 are MDHEN and SYDVKM. Written as DNA, the CDR3 is TGTGCCAGCAGTTTAGAGGGAAGCTCCTACAATGAGCAGTTCTTC. Its protein product is CASSLEGSSYNEQFF.

The chain joins TRBV29-1 to TRBJ2-3; 10 nucleotides line up with TRBD2. This CDR3 region has 15 residues. Germline assignment: CDR1 SQVTM and CDR2 ANQGSEA. V lost 0 bases and J lost 5; bases outside the gene matches: 5. The CDR3 DNA follows: TGCAGCGTTGAAGATAGTAGGACTAGCGGAGATACGCAGTATTTT. Protein product: CSVEDSRTSGDTQYF.

The chain carries TRBV7-9 and TRBJ2-1; the D gene is possibly TRBD2 (5 bases). Trimming removed 0 bases from V and 5 bases from J, with 11 bases in between. Germline values: CDR1 SEHNR, CDR2 FQNEAQ (reference sequence). There are 15 residues in the CDR3. The CDR3 nucleotides read TGTGCCAGCAGCTTAGCGTTCCAGGAGGACAATGAGCAGTTCTTC. The encoded protein is CASSLAFQEDNEQFF.

V and J are TRBV2 and TRBJ2-5, with D perhaps TRBD2 (6 bases). The V and J ends lost 2 bases and 4 bases respectively, with 8 bases between them. CDR3 size: 13 residues. The V gene's germline CDR1 is SNHLY and CDR2 FYNNEI. CDR3 in amino acids: CASSEFGGETQYF. CDR3 in DNA: TGTGCCAGCAGTGAATTCGGGGGAGAGACCCAGTACTTC.

The chain employs TRBV4-2 and TRBJ1-3; D ambiguous. From germline, CDR1 is LGHNA and CDR2 YNFKEQ. The CDR3 sequence is 12 residues long. The V end was cut by 0 bases, the J end by 7 bases, with 4 bases between. The CDR3 reads CASSQDLNTIYF. CDR3 in DNA: TGTGCCAGCAGCCAAGATTTGAACACCATATATTTT.

The rearrangement joins TRBV27 to TRBJ2-7; 8 bases agree with TRBD1. The V gene end was trimmed by 4 bases and the J gene end by 5 bases; junction bases not matched to a gene: 7. The CDR3 loop spans 14 amino acids. Looked up from germline, CDR1 is MNHEY and CDR2 is SMNVEV (reference sequence). The CDR3 sequence is CASSSGQGSHEQYF. CDR3 nucleotide sequence: TGTGCCAGCAGTTCTGGACAGGGATCCCACGAGCAGTACTTC.

This chain's CDR3 is CASSFLETGLGIGELFF. CDR3 nucleotide sequence: TGTGCCAGCAGTTTCCTTGAGACCGGACTAGGGATCGGGGAGCTGTTTTTT. The J gene is TRBJ2-2, the V gene TRBV27; 7 bases are a match to TRBD2. The CDR3 runs to 17 residues. In germline, CDR1 is MNHEY, CDR2 SMNVEV (reference sequence). V lost 3 bases, J lost 7 bases, and 14 bases stayed unmatched.

The J gene is TRBJ2-7, the V gene TRBV5-1, with a weak D call TRBD2 (5 bases). This CDR3 has 15 amino acids. Deletions cut 0 bases from V and 2 bases from J, with 12 bases between. Per the germline V gene, CDR1 is SGHRS and CDR2 is YFSETQ. CDR3 sequence reads: CASSLGAGRPYEQYF. The DNA of the CDR3 is TGCGCCAGCAGCTTGGGGGCGGGTAGGCCCTACGAGCAGTACTTC.

This chain connects TRBV4-1 to TRBJ2-7; D call uncertain. The CDR3 contains 15 residues. V was clipped by 0 bases and J by 7 bases, with 16 bases between them. Germline assignment: CDR1 MGHRA and CDR2 YSYEKL. In DNA form, the CDR3 reads TGCGCCAGCAGCCAAGAAGAGCGCCCGGTGTTTGAGCAGTACTTC. Its translation is CASSQEERPVFEQYF.

The gene calls are TRBV7-9 and TRBJ2-3; D remains ambiguous. V dropped 2 bases and J dropped 4 bases, with 7 bases sitting between them. This CDR3 comprises 13 residues. Germline V gene lookup returns CDR1 SEHNR and CDR2 FQNEAQ (reference sequence). This CDR3 reads CASSLPGADTQYF. CDR3 DNA sequence: TGTGCCAGCAGCTTACCCGGAGCAGATACGCAGTATTTT.

This chain links TRBV7-7 with TRBJ2-5; 12 positions agree with TRBD2. The trim removed 5 bases at V and 5 bases at J, leaving 9 bases unmatched. The CDR3 sequence is 16 residues long. Looked up from germline, CDR1 is SSHAT and CDR2 is FNYEAQ (reference sequence). The DNA for the CDR3 is TGTGCCAGCAGCCACACAGGGACTAGCGGGTTTGAGACCCAGTACTTC. It yields the protein CASSHTGTSGFETQYF.

The chain uses TRBV19 and TRBJ2-1; 7 bases line up with TRBD2. The CDR3 is made up of 16 amino acids. Germline V gene data show CDR1 as LNHDA and CDR2 as SQIVND (reference sequence). With 3 bases clipped from V and 1 base from J, the junction kept 6 bases outside the gene matches. The CDR3: CASSISGLGSYNEQFF. CDR3 coding DNA: TGTGCCAGTAGTATCTCAGGACTAGGGTCCTACAATGAGCAGTTCTTC.

The CDR3 loop reads CASSEVVGLDTEAFF. CDR3 in DNA: TGTGCCAGCAGTGAGGTTGTGGGGCTTGACACTGAAGCTTTCTTT. The chain combines TRBV2 with TRBJ1-1; D perhaps matches TRBD1 (5 bases). Germline V gene lookup returns CDR1 SNHLY and CDR2 FYNNEI. CDR3 size: 15 residues. Trimming stripped 3 bases from V and 3 bases from J, with 14 bases between.

V and J are TRBV6-6 and TRBJ1-5; the match to TRBD1 covers 7 bases. Germline values: CDR1 MNHNY, CDR2 SVGAGI (reference sequence). This CDR3 spans 15 amino acids. V shed 3 bases, J shed 0 bases, and the junction held 2 bases outside the gene matches. The CDR3 DNA follows: TGTGCCAGCAGTTATGACAGGGTTAGCAATCAGCCCCAGCATTTT. It specifies CASSYDRVSNQPQHF.

This clone is a singleton in its sample. V is TRBV11-3 and J is TRBJ2-7; 11 bases fit TRBD1. The junction had 11 bases not matched to a gene; V was cut back by 5 bases and J by 5 bases. This CDR3 is 16 amino acids long. Germline CDR1 is SGHNT and CDR2 is YENEEA. This chain's CDR3 is CASSPRAGTGGNEQYF. In nucleotides, the CDR3 is TGTGCCAGCAGCCCAAGGGCCGGGACAGGGGGGAACGAGCAGTACTTC.

This chain joins TRBV4-1 and TRBJ1-1; D not resolved. Germline V gene lookup returns CDR1 MGHRA and CDR2 YSYEKL. Trimming pared 0 bases from V and 2 bases from J, leaving 7 bases between. The CDR3 sequence is 14 residues long. The CDR3 nucleotides are TGCGCCAGCAGCCAAGAGGGGAGAAACACTGAAGCTTTCTTT. It codes for CASSQEGRNTEAFF.

V and J are TRBV29-1 and TRBJ2-5; the D gene could be TRBD1 or TRBD2 (5 bases each). CDR3 length: 13 amino acids. Between the trimmed V and J ends, which lost 5 bases and 1 base, there was a span of 11 bases. Germline lookup yields CDR1 SQVTM and CDR2 ANQGSEA. The CDR3 DNA follows: TGCAGCGTTAACACTAGGGGCCAAGAGACCCAGTACTTC. Protein: CSVNTRGQETQYF. Combining the CDR3 with reference TRBV29-1 and TRBJ2-5 gives the whole variable domain SAVISQKPSRDICQRGTSLTIQCQVDSQVTMMFWYRQQPGQSLTLIATANQGSEATYESGFVIDKFPISRPNLTFSTLTVSNMSPEDSSIYLCSVNTRGQETQYFGPGTRLLVL.

V and J are TRBV5-1 and TRBJ2-5, with D possibly being TRBD2 (6 bases). The germline gives CDR1 SGHRS, CDR2 YFSETQ. The V and J ends lost 4 bases and 4 bases respectively, with 14 bases between them. The length of the CDR3 is 14 residues. CDR3 bases: TGCGCCAGCAGCGCCATAGCGGCCCGAGAGACCCAGTACTTC. This codes for CASSAIAARETQYF.

The rearrangement uses TRBV14 and TRBJ1-1, with 9 bases aligning to TRBD1. Germline V gives CDR1 SGHDN, CDR2 FVKESK. This CDR3 comprises 18 residues. V lost 0 bases and J lost 3; bases outside the gene matches: 11. The CDR3 coding sequence is TGTGCCAGCAGCCAAGATTCCCCGGACAGGGGTTCGGACACTGAAGCTTTCTTT. Protein product: CASSQDSPDRGSDTEAFF.

This clone was seen just once. This chain connects TRBV19 to TRBJ1-5; perhaps TRBD1 as D (6 bases). The CDR3 runs to 18 residues. The V end was cut by 5 bases, the J end by 2 bases, with 22 bases between. Germline V lookup: CDR1 LNHDA, CDR2 SQIVND (reference sequence). CDR3 DNA sequence: TGTGCCAGTAGTCTACAGGGTCAGGTTGTAATAGGCAATCAGCCCCAGCATTTT. As protein: CASSLQGQVVIGNQPQHF. The full variable domain, in which reference TRBV19 and TRBJ1-5 provide the parts outside the CDR3, is DGGITQSPKYLFRKEGQNVTLSCEQNLNHDAMYWYRQDPGQGLRLIYYSQIVNDFQKGDIAEGYSVSREKKESFPLTVTSAQKNPTAFYLCASSLQGQVVIGNQPQHFGDGTRLSIL.

The chain has TRBV7-2 and TRBJ2-1; 9 bases map to TRBD2. CDR1 and CDR2 from the germline V gene are SGHTA and FQGNSA. After removal of 2 bases from V and 9 bases from J, the junction contained 8 bases not matched to a gene. The CDR3 is 15 residues long. The CDR3 nucleotides read TGTGCCAGCAGCTTAATGGTAGCGGGAGAGGCTGAGCAGTTCTTC. Translated: CASSLMVAGEAEQFF.